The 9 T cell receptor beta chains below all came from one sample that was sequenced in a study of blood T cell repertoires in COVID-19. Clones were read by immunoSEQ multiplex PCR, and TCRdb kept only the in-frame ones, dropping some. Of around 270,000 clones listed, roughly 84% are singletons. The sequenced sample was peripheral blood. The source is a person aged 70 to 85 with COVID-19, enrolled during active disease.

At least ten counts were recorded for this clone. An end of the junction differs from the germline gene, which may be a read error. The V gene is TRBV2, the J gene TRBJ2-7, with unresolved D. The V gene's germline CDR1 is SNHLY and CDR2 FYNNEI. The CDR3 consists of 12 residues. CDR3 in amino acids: CASSRLTNPGDF. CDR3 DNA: TGTGCCAGCAGTCGACTGACGAACCCCGGAGACTTC.

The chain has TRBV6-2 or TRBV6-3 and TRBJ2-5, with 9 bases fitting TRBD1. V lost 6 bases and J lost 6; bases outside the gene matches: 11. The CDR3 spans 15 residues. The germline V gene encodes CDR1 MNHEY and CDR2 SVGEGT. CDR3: CASSTGTGLLQTQYF. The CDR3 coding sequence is TGTGCCAGCAGCACCGGGACAGGGCTCCTCCAGACCCAGTACTTC.

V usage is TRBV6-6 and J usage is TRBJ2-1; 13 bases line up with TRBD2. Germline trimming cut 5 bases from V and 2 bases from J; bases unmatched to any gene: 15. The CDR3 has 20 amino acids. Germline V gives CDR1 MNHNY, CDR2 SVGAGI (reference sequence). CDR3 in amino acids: CASSPNPGGLAGVTYNEQFF. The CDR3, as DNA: TGTGCCAGCAGTCCCAACCCTGGCGGACTAGCGGGGGTAACCTACAATGAGCAGTTCTTC.

The CDR3 DNA reads TGTGCCACCAGCGGGGCGGCGGAGACCCAGTACTTC. Translation gives CATSGAAETQYF. The rearrangement links TRBV6-2 or TRBV6-3 to TRBJ2-5; 7 bases align to TRBD2. Germline V gene sequence: CDR1 MNHEY, CDR2 SVGEGT. This CDR3 spans 12 amino acids. The ends lost 10 bases at V and 5 bases at J; junction bases unmatched: 7.

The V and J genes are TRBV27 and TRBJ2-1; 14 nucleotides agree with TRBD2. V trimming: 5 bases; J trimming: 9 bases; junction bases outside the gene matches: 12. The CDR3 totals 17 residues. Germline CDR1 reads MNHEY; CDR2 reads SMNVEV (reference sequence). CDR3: CASSLGLAGGRPGEQFF. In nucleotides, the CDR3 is TGTGCCAGCAGTCTCGGACTAGCGGGGGGACGACCGGGTGAGCAGTTCTTC.

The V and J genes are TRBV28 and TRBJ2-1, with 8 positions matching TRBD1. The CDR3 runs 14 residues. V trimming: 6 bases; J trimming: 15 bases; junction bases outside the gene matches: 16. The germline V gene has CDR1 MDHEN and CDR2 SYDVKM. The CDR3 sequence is CASSYTNLGQGVFF. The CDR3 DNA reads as TGTGCCAGCAGCTACACCAATCTCGGACAGGGAGTGTTCTTC.

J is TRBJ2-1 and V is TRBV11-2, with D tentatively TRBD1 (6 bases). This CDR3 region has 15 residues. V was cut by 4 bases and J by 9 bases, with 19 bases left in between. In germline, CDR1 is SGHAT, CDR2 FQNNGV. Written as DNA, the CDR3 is TGTGCCAGCAGCTCCACCAACGAACGAGGGGGTGAGCAGTTCTTC. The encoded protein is CASSSTNERGGEQFF.

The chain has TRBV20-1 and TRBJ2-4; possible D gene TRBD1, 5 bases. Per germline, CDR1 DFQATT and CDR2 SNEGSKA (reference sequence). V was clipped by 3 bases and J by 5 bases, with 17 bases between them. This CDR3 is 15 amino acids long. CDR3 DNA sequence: TGCAGTGCTAGTACGCCAGGGCGGTTAGAAAACATTCAGTACTTC. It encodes CSASTPGRLENIQYF.

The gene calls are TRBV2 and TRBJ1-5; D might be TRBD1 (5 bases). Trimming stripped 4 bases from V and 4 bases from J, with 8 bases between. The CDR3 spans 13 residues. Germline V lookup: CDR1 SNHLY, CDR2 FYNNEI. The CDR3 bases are TGTGCCAGCAGTGTCCAGGGTAATCAGCCCCAGCATTTT. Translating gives CASSVQGNQPQHF.